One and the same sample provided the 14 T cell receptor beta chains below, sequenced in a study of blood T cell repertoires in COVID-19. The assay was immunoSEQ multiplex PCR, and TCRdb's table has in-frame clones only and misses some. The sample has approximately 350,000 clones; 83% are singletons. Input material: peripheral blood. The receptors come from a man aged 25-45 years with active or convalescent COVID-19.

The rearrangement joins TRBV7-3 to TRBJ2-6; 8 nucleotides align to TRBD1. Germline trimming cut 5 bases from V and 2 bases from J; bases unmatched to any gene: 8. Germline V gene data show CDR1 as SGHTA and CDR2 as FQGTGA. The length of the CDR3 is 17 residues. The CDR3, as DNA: TGTGCCAGCAGCCCTGGACAGGGACGCACTGGGGCCAACGTCCTGACTTTC. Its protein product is CASSPGQGRTGANVLTF.

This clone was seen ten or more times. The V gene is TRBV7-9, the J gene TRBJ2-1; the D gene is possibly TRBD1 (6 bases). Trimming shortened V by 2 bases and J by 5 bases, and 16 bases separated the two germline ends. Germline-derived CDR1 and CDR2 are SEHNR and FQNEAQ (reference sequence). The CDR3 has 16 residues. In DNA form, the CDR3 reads TGTGCCAGCAGCTTAAGATCACAGGGAAGTAACAATGAGCAGTTCTTC. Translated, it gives CASSLRSQGSNNEQFF.

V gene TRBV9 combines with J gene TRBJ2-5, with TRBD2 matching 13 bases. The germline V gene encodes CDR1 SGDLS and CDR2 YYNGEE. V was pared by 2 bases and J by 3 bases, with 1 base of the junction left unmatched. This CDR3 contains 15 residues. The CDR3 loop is CASSVGLAGEETQYF. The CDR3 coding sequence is TGTGCCAGCAGCGTCGGACTAGCGGGGGAAGAGACCCAGTACTTC.

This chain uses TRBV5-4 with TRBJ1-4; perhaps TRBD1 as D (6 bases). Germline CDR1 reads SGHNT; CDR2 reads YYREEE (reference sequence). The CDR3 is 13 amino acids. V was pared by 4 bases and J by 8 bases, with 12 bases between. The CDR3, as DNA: TGTGCCAGCAGCATACAGGGTGGCGAAAAACTGTTTTTT. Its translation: CASSIQGGEKLFF.

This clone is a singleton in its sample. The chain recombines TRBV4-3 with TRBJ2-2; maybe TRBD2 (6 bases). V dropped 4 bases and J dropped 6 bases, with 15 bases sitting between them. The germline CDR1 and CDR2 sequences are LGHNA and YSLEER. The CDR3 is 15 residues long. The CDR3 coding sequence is TGCGCCAGCAGCCGAGGCAGGGAGGTCCCCGGGGAGCTGTTTTTT. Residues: CASSRGREVPGELFF.

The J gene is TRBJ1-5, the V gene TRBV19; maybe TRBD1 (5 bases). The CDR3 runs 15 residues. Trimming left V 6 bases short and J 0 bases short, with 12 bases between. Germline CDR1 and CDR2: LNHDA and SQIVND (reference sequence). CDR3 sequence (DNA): TGTGCCAGTAGCGCCTGGGGGGATAGCAATCAGCCCCAGCATTTT. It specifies CASSAWGDSNQPQHF.

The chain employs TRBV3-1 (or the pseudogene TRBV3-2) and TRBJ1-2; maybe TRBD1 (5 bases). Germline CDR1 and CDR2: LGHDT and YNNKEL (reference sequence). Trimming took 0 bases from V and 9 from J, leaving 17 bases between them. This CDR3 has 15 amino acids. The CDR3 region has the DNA TGTGCCAGCAGCCAAGATCAGTATAGAAAGGGGAGCTACACCTTC. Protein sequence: CASSQDQYRKGSYTF.

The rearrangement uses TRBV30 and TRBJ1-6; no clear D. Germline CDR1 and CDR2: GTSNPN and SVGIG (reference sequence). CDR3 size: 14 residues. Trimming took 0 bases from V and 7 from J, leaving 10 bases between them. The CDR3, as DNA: TGTGCCTGGAGTGTAACATTTACCAATTCACCCCTCCACTTT. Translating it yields CAWSVTFTNSPLHF. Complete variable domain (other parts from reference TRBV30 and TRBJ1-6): SQTIHQWPATLVQPVGSPLSLECTVEGTSNPNLYWYRQAAGRGLQLLFYSVGIGQISSEVPQNLSASRPQDRQFILSSKKLLLSDSGFYLCAWSVTFTNSPLHFGNGTRLTVT.

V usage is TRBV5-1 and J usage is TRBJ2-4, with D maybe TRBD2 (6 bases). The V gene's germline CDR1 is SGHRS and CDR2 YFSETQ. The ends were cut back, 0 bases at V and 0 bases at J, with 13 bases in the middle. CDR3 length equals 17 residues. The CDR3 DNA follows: TGCGCCAGCAGCTTGGGTGTAGCGGCCCTAGCCAAAAACATTCAGTACTTC. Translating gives CASSLGVAALAKNIQYF. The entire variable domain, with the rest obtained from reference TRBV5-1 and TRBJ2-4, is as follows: KAGVTQTPRYLIKTRGQQVTLSCSPISGHRSVSWYQQTPGQGLQFLFEYFSETQRNKGNFPGRFSGRQFSNSRSEMNVSTLELGDSALYLCASSLGVAALAKNIQYFGAGTRLSVL.

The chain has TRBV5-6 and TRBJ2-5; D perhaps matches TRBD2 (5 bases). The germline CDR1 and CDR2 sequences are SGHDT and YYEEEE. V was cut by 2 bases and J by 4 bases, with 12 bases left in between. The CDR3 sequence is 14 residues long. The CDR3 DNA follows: TGTGCCAGCAGCTTTCCCGGGGTCGGAGAGACCCAGTACTTC. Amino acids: CASSFPGVGETQYF.

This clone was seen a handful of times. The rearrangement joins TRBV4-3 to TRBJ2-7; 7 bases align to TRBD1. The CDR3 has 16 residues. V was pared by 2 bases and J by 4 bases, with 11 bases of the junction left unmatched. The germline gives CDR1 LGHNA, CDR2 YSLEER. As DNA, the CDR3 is TGCGCCAGCAGCCAACAATTGACAGGGTTTAGGTACGAGCAGTACTTC. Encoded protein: CASSQQLTGFRYEQYF.

The CDR3 sequence is CASSDRSVNQPQHF. The CDR3 DNA sequence: TGTGCCAGTAGCGACAGATCAGTCAATCAGCCCCAGCATTTT. The chain employs TRBV19 and TRBJ1-5, with a possible D match to TRBD1 (5 bases). This CDR3 has 14 residues. Between the trimmed V and J ends, which lost 6 bases and 3 bases, there was a span of 12 bases. Germline CDR1 is LNHDA and CDR2 is SQIVND (reference sequence).

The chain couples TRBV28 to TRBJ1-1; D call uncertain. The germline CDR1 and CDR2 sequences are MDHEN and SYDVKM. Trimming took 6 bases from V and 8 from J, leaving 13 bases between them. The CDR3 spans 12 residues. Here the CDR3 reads CASSPPRAEAFF. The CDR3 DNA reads TGTGCCAGCAGCCCGCCGAGGGCCGAAGCTTTCTTT.

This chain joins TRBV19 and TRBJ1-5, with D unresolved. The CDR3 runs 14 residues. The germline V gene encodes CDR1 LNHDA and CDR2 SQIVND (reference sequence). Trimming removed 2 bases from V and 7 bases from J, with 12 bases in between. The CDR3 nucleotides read TGTGCCAGTAGTATATTTGTGTCGGGACAGCCCCAGCATTTT. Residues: CASSIFVSGQPQHF. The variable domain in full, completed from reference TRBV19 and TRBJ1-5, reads DGGITQSPKYLFRKEGQNVTLSCEQNLNHDAMYWYRQDPGQGLRLIYYSQIVNDFQKGDIAEGYSVSREKKESFPLTVTSAQKNPTAFYLCASSIFVSGQPQHFGDGTRLSIL.